One sample yielded the 19 T cell receptor beta chains listed below, sequenced in a study of blood T cell repertoires in COVID-19. The data were produced by immunoSEQ multiplex PCR, yet TCRdb's version contains in-frame clones alone and is incomplete. The table lists 200,000 to 250,000 clones, around 86% of them singletons. Specimen: PBMCs or T cells enriched from blood (not recorded which). The receptors shown here come from a woman aged 40 to 55 with acute COVID-19.

The V gene is TRBV14, the J gene TRBJ1-2, with 10 positions matching TRBD1. Germline V gene sequence: CDR1 SGHDN, CDR2 FVKESK. V dropped 2 bases and J dropped 4; count of bases not matched to a gene: 10. The CDR3 extends over 17 amino acids. This chain's CDR3 is CASSQYPTGGRPYGYTF. The CDR3 coding sequence is TGTGCCAGCAGCCAATACCCGACAGGGGGCCGTCCCTATGGCTACACCTTC.

This chain joins TRBV24-1 and TRBJ2-2; D call uncertain. With 1 base removed from V and 0 bases from J, the gap between germline ends came to 8 bases. CDR1 and CDR2 (germline): KGHDR, SFDVKD. The CDR3 has 16 residues. The CDR3 DNA reads TGTGCCACCAGTGATTTCACCCAGTCGAACACCGGGGAGCTGTTTTTT. Protein sequence: CATSDFTQSNTGELFF.

There are a few counts of this clone. The CDR3 carries no conserved terminal phenylalanine or tryptophan, so it likely arises from a read error. It is unclear where the CDR3 begins or ends on the DNA, so no DNA is shown, and the CDR3 is as TCRdb lists it. The chain joins TRBV2 to TRBJ1-2; TRBD1, as called in the table, went unchecked against the DNA. Germline V gives CDR1 SNHLY, CDR2 FYNNEI. Including both end residues, the CDR3 is 14 amino acids long. This chain's CDR3 is CASSEHETGGSVYS.

This clone turned up a few times. The chain links TRBV9 to TRBJ2-7; possible D gene TRBD2, 6 bases. The V and J ends lost 1 base and 6 bases respectively, with 11 bases between them. The germline CDR1 and CDR2 sequences are SGDLS and YYNGEE. This CDR3 is 13 amino acids long. The CDR3: CASSVRQGGEQYF. CDR3 nucleotide sequence: TGTGCCAGCAGCGTACGCCAGGGAGGCGAGCAGTACTTC.

This rearrangement joins TRBV7-9 to TRBJ2-7; no firm D call. This CDR3 region has 13 residues. Germline lookup yields CDR1 SEHNR and CDR2 FQNEAQ (reference sequence). The V end lost 3 bases, the J end lost 3 bases, and 9 bases lay between the germline ends. The CDR3 here is CASSLSSDYEQYF. CDR3 in DNA: TGTGCCAGCAGCTTGAGCAGCGACTACGAGCAGTACTTC.

This rearrangement joins TRBV30 to TRBJ1-2; TRBD1 matches 8 bases. The CDR3 extends over 11 amino acids. Trimming took 7 bases from V and 5 from J; bases not matched to a gene: 3. Germline V lookup: CDR1 GTSNPN, CDR2 SVGIG (reference sequence). The DNA of the CDR3 is TGTGCCTTCGGACAGGGTTATGGCTACACCTTC. Translation gives CAFGQGYGYTF.

The chain carries TRBV15 and TRBJ1-4; D unresolved. The germline V and J ends were trimmed by 0 bases and 5 bases, with 4 bases remaining between them. Per the germline V gene, CDR1 is LNHNV and CDR2 is YYDKDF (reference sequence). The CDR3 loop spans 13 amino acids. CDR3 sequence (DNA): TGTGCCACCAGCAGAGATCTAAATGAAAAACTGTTTTTT. This gives the protein CATSRDLNEKLFF. The variable domain in full, completed from reference TRBV15 and TRBJ1-4, reads DAMVIQNPRYQVTQFGKPVTLSCSQTLNHNVMYWYQQKSSQAPKLLFHYYDKDFNNEADTPDNFQSRRPNTSFCFLDIRSPGLGDTAMYLCATSRDLNEKLFFGSGTQLSVL.

The chain has TRBV20-1 and TRBJ2-1, with 12 bases matching TRBD2. J lost 14 bases, V lost 6 bases, and 5 bases had no gene match. CDR1 and CDR2 (germline): DFQATT, SNEGSKA (reference sequence). The CDR3 loop spans 11 amino acids. For the CDR3, the DNA is TGCAGTGCCCATACTAGCGGGGGGAAGTTCTTC. Protein sequence: CSAHTSGGKFF.

The J gene is TRBJ1-5, the V gene TRBV15; 11 bases match TRBD1. This CDR3 spans 15 amino acids. CDR1 and CDR2 from the germline V gene are LNHNV and YYDKDF (reference sequence). After removal of 5 bases from V and 4 bases from J, the junction contained 4 bases not matched to a gene. CDR3 in DNA: TGTGCCACCAGCTTGGACAGGGGGCTGAATCAGCCCCAGCATTTT. Amino acid sequence: CATSLDRGLNQPQHF.

This chain links TRBV19 with TRBJ1-2; D is possibly TRBD1 (5 bases). Germline values: CDR1 LNHDA, CDR2 SQIVND (reference sequence). V lost 3 bases and J lost 3, with 8 bases in between. The CDR3 covers 13 residues. CDR3 in amino acids: CASSIPRDYGYTF. The CDR3 nucleotides are TGTGCCAGTAGTATTCCCAGGGACTATGGCTACACCTTC.

This rearrangement joins TRBV5-4 to TRBJ1-5; D is unclear. The germline V gene has CDR1 SGHNT and CDR2 YYREEE (reference sequence). The CDR3 spans 14 residues. Trimming took 0 bases from V and 1 from J, leaving 5 bases between them. The CDR3: CASSLVGSNQPQHF. The CDR3, as DNA: TGTGCCAGCAGCTTGGTCGGGAGCAATCAGCCCCAGCATTTT.

This chain links TRBV12-3 or TRBV12-4 with TRBJ2-7, with TRBD2 as a possible D gene (6 bases). The V end was cut by 5 bases, the J end by 6 bases, with 14 bases between. The CDR3 has 13 amino acids. The chain's CDR3 is CASSPRLEGEQYV. The DNA of the CDR3 is TGTGCCAGCAGTCCGCGACTAGAGGGCGAGCAGTACGTC.

This chain uses TRBV5-5 with TRBJ1-5; possible D gene TRBD1, 5 bases. V dropped 4 bases and J dropped 0 bases, with 11 bases sitting between them. From germline, CDR1 is SGHKS and CDR2 YYEKEE (reference sequence). The CDR3 loop spans 15 amino acids. CDR3 DNA sequence: TGTGCCAGCAGCCCCGACGGACATAGCAATCAGCCCCAGCATTTT. Encoded protein: CASSPDGHSNQPQHF.

This chain links TRBV4-1 with TRBJ1-2; D is possibly TRBD1 (5 bases). The CDR3 runs 14 residues. Deletions cut 1 base from V and 2 bases from J, with 8 bases between. Per germline, CDR1 MGHRA and CDR2 YSYEKL. The CDR3 DNA sequence: TGCGCCAGCAGCCAAGGGGGCACGAACTATGGCTACACCTTC. Translation gives CASSQGGTNYGYTF.

The chain joins TRBV11-3 to TRBJ1-2, with 7 nucleotides matching TRBD1. From germline, CDR1 is SGHNT and CDR2 YENEEA. V gave up 1 base and J gave up 5 bases; unmatched junction bases: 10. The CDR3 runs to 16 residues. CDR3 amino acids: CASSLVAGGCGYGYTF. The CDR3 nucleotides read TGTGCCAGCAGCTTAGTTGCAGGGGGGTGTGGGTATGGCTACACCTTC.

The V call is TRBV7-2, the J call TRBJ1-1; D uncertain. CDR3 size: 14 residues. Germline assignment: CDR1 SGHTA and CDR2 FQGNSA. Trimming shortened V by 1 base and J by 1 base, and 7 bases separated the two germline ends. CDR3 nucleotide sequence: TGTGCCAGCAGCTTAGGCAGGTCGAACACTGAAGCTTTCTTT. Encoded protein: CASSLGRSNTEAFF.

The chain combines TRBV7-6 with TRBJ1-5, with 10 bases identical to TRBD1. Germline CDR1 reads SGHVS; CDR2 reads FNYEAQ. The CDR3 is 16 residues long. The J segment lost 0 bases and the V segment lost 5 bases, leaving 4 bases of the junction unmatched. CDR3 coding DNA: TGTGCCAGCAGCGCCGGGACAGGGGATAGCAATCAGCCCCAGCATTTT. Its protein product is CASSAGTGDSNQPQHF.

The V and J genes are TRBV29-1 and TRBJ2-3, with TRBD2 identical over 15 bases. The V gene's germline CDR1 is SQVTM and CDR2 ANQGSEA. The junction had 9 bases not matched to a gene; V was cut back by 4 bases and J by 7 bases. The length of the CDR3 is 16 residues. CDR3 sequence reads: CSVVRTSGGDHNTQYF. The CDR3 DNA is TGCAGCGTTGTAAGGACTAGCGGGGGGGATCATAATACGCAGTATTTT.

The V gene is TRBV6-4, the J gene TRBJ1-6, with TRBD1 identical over 9 bases. Per the germline V gene, CDR1 is MRHNA and CDR2 is SNTAGT. The V and J ends lost 3 bases and 10 bases, in that order; junction bases with no gene match: 4. The CDR3 loop spans 14 amino acids. CDR3 protein: CASSDGDRDSPLHF. CDR3 in DNA: TGTGCCAGCAGTGATGGGGACAGGGACTCACCCCTCCACTTT.